This record concerns one TCR beta chain sequence. The antigen is undetermined. Germline-derived CDR1 and CDR2 are SGHRS and YFSETQ. The CDR3 contains 15 residues. V was cut by 1 base and J by 3 bases, with 13 bases left in between. This sample was taken from a study of identical twins. General observations from the study: Sharing of beta out-of-frame sequences by twins showed a weaker excess. Cord blood beta clonotypes that were abundant carried fewer insertions, and memory repertoires showed no such trend.

TCRdb re-derived calls from the 5' RACE reads in MiXCR, one entry per CDR3 protein. The repertoire has 650,000 to 750,000 distinct CDR3 sequences, 21% of them found once; the top ten carry around 4.4%. These data were also reused for a study on T cells expressing NK-cell markers. That work contributes: The authors applied an anti-gamma-delta TCR antibody in several experiments, and it restricted sorting to alpha-beta TCR T cells. A range of roughly 1.0-8% of CD8+ T cells consisted of dominant NKG2C+ clonotypes in six donors.

The V call is TRBV5-1, the J call TRBJ1-2, with D perhaps matching TRBD1 (6 bases). Sequencing input: PBMCs. The TCR was taken from a woman between 18 and 30 years old in good health. As DNA, the CDR3 is TGCGCCAGCAGCTTGTTGTCAGGGGACCACTATGGCTACACCTTC. Translation gives CASSLLSGDHYGYTF.